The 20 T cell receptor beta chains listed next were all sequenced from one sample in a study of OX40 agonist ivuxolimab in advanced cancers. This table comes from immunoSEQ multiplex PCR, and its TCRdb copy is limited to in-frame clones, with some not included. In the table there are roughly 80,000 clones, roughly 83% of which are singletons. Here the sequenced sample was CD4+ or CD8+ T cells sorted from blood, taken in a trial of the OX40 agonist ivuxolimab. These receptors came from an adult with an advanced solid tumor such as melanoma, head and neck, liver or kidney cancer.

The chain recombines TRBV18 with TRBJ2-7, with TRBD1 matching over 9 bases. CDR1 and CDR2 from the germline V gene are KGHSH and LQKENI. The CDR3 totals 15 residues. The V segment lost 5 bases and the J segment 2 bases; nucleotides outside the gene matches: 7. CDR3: CASSARQGDPYEQYF. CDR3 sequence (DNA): TGTGCCAGCTCAGCGAGACAGGGGGATCCCTACGAGCAGTACTTC.

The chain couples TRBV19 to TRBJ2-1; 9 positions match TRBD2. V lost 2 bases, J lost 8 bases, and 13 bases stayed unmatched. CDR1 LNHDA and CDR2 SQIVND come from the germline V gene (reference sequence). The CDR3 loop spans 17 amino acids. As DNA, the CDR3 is TGTGCCAGTAGTATAACGCTTACGCGGGGGGGCCGGGATGAGCAGTTCTTC. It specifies CASSITLTRGGRDEQFF. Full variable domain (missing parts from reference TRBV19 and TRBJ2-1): DGGITQSPKYLFRKEGQNVTLSCEQNLNHDAMYWYRQDPGQGLRLIYYSQIVNDFQKGDIAEGYSVSREKKESFPLTVTSAQKNPTAFYLCASSITLTRGGRDEQFFGPGTRLTVL.

CDR3 nucleotides: TGTGCCAGCAGCTTACAGGGGGGCAATCAGCCCCAGCATTTT. Translation gives CASSLQGGNQPQHF. The genes are TRBV7-9 and TRBJ1-5; 7 bases fit TRBD1. The V gene's germline CDR1 is SEHNR and CDR2 FQNEAQ (reference sequence). The CDR3 totals 14 residues. V gave up 2 bases and J gave up 2 bases; unmatched junction bases: 0.

CDR3 sequence (DNA): TGCGCCAGCAGCTCAGGGTATGCTGACACTGAAGCTTTCTTT. Amino acid sequence: CASSSGYADTEAFF. This chain joins TRBV5-1 and TRBJ1-1; D may be TRBD1 (5 bases). The CDR3 is 14 amino acids. CDR1 and CDR2 (germline): SGHRS, YFSETQ. V lost 3 bases and J 3 bases, leaving 12 bases between the germline ends.

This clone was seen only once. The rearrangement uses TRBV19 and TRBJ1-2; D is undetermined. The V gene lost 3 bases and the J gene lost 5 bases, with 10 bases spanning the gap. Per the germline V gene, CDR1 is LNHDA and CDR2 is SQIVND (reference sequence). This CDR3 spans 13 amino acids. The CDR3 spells CASSIPPDYGYTF. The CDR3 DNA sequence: TGTGCCAGTAGTATCCCGCCCGATTATGGCTACACCTTC.

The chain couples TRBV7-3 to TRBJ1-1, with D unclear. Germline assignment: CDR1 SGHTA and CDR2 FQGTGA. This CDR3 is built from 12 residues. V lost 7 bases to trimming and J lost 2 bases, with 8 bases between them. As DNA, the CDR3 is TGTGCCAGCACATCAGCCAACACTGAAGCTTTCTTT. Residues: CASTSANTEAFF.

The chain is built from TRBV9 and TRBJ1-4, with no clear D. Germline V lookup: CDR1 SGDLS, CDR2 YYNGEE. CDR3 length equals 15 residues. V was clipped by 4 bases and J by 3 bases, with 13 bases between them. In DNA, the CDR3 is TGTGCCAGCAGCCCAATGGTCGCTTCTAATGAAAAACTGTTTTTT. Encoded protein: CASSPMVASNEKLFF.

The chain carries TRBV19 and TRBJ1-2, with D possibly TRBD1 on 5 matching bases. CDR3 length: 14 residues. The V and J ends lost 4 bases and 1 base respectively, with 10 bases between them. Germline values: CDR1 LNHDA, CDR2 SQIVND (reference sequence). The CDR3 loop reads CASSNQGVNYGYTF. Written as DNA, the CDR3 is TGTGCCAGTAGTAATCAAGGGGTTAACTATGGCTACACCTTC.

The CDR3 nucleotides are TGTGCCAGCAGCGAGGAGGGGACAGGGGGTATAGAGACCCAGTACTTC. This encodes CASSEEGTGGIETQYF. The genes are TRBV9 and TRBJ2-5, with 11 positions matching TRBD1. V lost 3 bases, J lost 4 bases, and 8 bases stayed unmatched. Germline values: CDR1 SGDLS, CDR2 YYNGEE. This CDR3 has 16 amino acids.

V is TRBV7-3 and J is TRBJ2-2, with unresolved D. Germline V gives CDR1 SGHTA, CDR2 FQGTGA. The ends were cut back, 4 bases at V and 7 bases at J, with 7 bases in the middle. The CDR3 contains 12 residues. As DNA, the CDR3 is TGTGCCAGCAGCTCGTACGACGGGGAGCTGTTTTTT. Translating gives CASSSYDGELFF. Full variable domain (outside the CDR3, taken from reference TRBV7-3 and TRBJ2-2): GAGVSQTPSNKVTEKGKYVELRCDPISGHTALYWYRQSLGQGPEFLIYFQGTGAADDSGLPNDRFFAVRPEGSVSTLKIQRTERGDSAVYLCASSSYDGELFFGEGSRLTVL.

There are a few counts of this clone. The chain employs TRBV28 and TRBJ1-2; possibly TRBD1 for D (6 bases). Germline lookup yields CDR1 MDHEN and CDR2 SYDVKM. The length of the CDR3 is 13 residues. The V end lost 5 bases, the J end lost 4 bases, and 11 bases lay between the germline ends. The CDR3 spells CASSKQGVYGYTF. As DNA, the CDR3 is TGTGCCAGCAGTAAACAGGGTGTCTATGGCTACACCTTC.

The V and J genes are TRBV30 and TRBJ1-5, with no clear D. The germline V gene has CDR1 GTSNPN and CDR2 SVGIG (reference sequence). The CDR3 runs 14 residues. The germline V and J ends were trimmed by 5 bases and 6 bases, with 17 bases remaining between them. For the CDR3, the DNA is TGTGCCTGGTCCCCCGCAGGATGGGGTCAGCCCCAGCATTTT. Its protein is CAWSPAGWGQPQHF.

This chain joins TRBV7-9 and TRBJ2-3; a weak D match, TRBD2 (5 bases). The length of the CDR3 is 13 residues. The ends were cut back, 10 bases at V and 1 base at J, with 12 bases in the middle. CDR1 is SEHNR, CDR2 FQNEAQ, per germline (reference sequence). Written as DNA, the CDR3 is TGTGCCACCTCTGCCGGGGGCACAGATACGCAGTATTTT. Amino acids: CATSAGGTDTQYF.

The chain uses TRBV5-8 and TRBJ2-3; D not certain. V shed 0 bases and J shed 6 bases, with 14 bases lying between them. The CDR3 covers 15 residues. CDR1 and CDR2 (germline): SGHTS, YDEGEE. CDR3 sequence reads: CASSLGGRRGDTQYF. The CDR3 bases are TGTGCCAGCAGCTTGGGCGGCCGTCGTGGCGATACGCAGTATTTT.

For the CDR3, the DNA is TGTGCCATCAGTGATCCCACAGGCGCGACTGAGACCCAGTACTTC. Encoded protein: CAISDPTGATETQYF. The chain recombines TRBV10-3 with TRBJ2-5; tentative D call: TRBD1 (5 bases). The CDR3 contains 15 residues. The V end was cut by 3 bases, the J end by 5 bases, with 16 bases between. The germline V gene has CDR1 ENHRY and CDR2 SYGVKD.

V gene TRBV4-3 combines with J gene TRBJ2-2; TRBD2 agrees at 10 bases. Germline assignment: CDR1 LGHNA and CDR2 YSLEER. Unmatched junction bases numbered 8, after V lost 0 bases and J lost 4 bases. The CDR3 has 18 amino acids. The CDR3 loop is CASSQDTAGGRRTGELFF. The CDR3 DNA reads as TGCGCCAGCAGCCAAGATACAGCGGGGGGGCGGCGCACCGGGGAGCTGTTTTTT.

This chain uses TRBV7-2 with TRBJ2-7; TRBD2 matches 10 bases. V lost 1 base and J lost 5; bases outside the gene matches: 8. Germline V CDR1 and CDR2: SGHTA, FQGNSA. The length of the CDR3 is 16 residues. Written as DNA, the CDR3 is TGTGCCAGCAGCTTAGTAGGTTTTAGCGGGGGGAACGAGCAGTACTTC. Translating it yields CASSLVGFSGGNEQYF.

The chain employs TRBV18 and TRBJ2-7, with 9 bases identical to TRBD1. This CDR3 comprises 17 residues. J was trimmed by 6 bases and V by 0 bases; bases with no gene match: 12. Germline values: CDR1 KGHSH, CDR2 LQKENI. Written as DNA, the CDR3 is TGTGCCAGCTCACCACCCTCCTGGGGGACAGGGTTCCTCGAGCAGTACTTC. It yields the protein CASSPPSWGTGFLEQYF.

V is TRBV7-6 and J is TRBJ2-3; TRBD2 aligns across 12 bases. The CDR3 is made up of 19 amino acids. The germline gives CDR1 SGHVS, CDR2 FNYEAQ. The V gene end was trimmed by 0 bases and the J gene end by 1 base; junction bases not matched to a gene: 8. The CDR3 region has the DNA TGTGCCAGCAGCTTAGCGCCTAGCGGGGGGGGCAGTCGCACAGATACGCAGTATTTT. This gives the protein CASSLAPSGGGSRTDTQYF.

CDR3 sequence: CASSSSGYEQYF. The CDR3 DNA reads TGTGCCAGCAGCTCTAGCGGTTACGAGCAGTACTTC. The gene calls are TRBV7-2 and TRBJ2-7, with 7 bases that match TRBD2. J was trimmed by 4 bases and V by 4 bases; bases with no gene match: 1. In germline, CDR1 is SGHTA, CDR2 FQGNSA. This CDR3 has 12 amino acids.